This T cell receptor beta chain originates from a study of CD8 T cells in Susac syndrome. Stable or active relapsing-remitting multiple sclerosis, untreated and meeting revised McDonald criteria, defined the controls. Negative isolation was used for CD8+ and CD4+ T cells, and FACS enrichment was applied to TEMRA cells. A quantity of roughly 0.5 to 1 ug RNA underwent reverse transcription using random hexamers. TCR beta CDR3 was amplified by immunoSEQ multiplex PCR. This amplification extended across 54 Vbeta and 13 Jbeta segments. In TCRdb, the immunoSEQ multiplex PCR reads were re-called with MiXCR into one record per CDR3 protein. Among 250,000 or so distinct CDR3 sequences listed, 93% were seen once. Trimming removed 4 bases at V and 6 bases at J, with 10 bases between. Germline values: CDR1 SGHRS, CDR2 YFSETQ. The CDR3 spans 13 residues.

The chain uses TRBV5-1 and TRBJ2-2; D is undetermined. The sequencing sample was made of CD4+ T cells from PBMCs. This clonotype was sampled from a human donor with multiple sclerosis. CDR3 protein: CASSLGQAGELFF. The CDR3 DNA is TGCGCCAGCAGCCTGGGTCAAGCCGGGGAGCTGTTTTTT.